The 5 T cell receptor beta chains below were found in one sample sequenced in a study of blood T cell repertoires in COVID-19. Generated by immunoSEQ multiplex PCR, the TCRdb table keeps only in-frame clones and is missing some. The sample has hundreds of thousands of clones; roughly 80% are singletons. The sample consisted of PBMCs or T cells enriched from blood (not recorded which). The receptors stem from a man aged 35 to 55 who had been exposed to COVID-19.

This chain uses TRBV12-5 with TRBJ2-1, with D maybe TRBD1 (5 bases). CDR1 LGHNT and CDR2 FRNRAP come from the germline V gene. This CDR3 contains 16 residues. The V gene lost 6 bases and the J gene lost 5 bases, with 20 bases spanning the gap. CDR3 sequence reads: CASGHPPTDSNNEQFF. CDR3 sequence (DNA): TGTGCTAGTGGCCACCCTCCCACAGACAGCAACAATGAGCAGTTCTTC. Looking up the rest from reference TRBV12-5 and TRBJ2-1 gives the full variable domain: DARVTQTPRHKVTEMGQEVTMRCQPILGHNTVFWYRQTMMQGLELLAYFRNRAPLDDSGMPKDRFSAEMPDATLATLKIQPSEPRDSAVYFCASGHPPTDSNNEQFFGPGTRLTVL.

This clone was detected only a few times. The chain uses TRBV14 and TRBJ2-2; TRBD1 aligns across 9 bases. The length of the CDR3 is 16 residues. Trimming cost V 4 bases and J 4 bases; bases outside gene matches: 7. Germline V gene lookup returns CDR1 SGHDN and CDR2 FVKESK. The CDR3 here is CASSPNRDRATGELFF. The CDR3 bases are TGTGCCAGCAGCCCCAACCGGGACAGGGCCACCGGGGAGCTGTTTTTT.

The genes are TRBV12-3 or TRBV12-4 and TRBJ2-2; D unclear. The CDR3 covers 11 residues. V was shortened by 6 bases and J by 8 bases, with 7 bases between the two germline ends. CDR3 amino acids: CASSSVGELFF. The DNA of the CDR3 is TGTGCCAGCAGCTCCGTGGGGGAGCTGTTTTTT.

The J gene is TRBJ1-3, the V gene TRBV5-8; D call uncertain. CDR1 is SGHTS, CDR2 YDEGEE, per germline. V was cut by 0 bases and J by 0 bases, with 10 bases left in between. This CDR3 is built from 16 residues. The CDR3: CASSLVELLSGNTIYF. CDR3 in DNA: TGTGCCAGCAGCTTGGTGGAGTTGCTCTCTGGAAACACCATATATTTT.

Only a few counts were recorded for this clone. The chain employs TRBV6-5 and TRBJ2-3, with no clear D. Germline V gene data show CDR1 as MNHEY and CDR2 as SVGAGI. CDR3 length: 15 amino acids. Between the trimmed V and J ends, which lost 2 bases and 7 bases, there was a span of 16 bases. This CDR3 reads CASSYEVGFFNTQYF. The DNA for the CDR3 is TGTGCCAGCAGTTACGAGGTTGGATTTTTTAATACGCAGTATTTT.